This entry lists 5 T cell receptor beta chains sequenced from one sample in a study of cytomegalovirus exposure and HLA in healthy donors. 13 Jbeta primers and 60 Vbeta primers were used for the PCR. The data were produced by immunoSEQ multiplex PCR, yet TCRdb's version contains in-frame clones alone and is incomplete. The data contain 120,000 to 150,000 clones, approximately 88% of them singletons. Sequencing was carried out using PBMCs. These receptors came from a woman in her thirties or forties in good health and CMV-seronegative.

This clone occurred once. CDR3 coding DNA: TGTGCCAGCAGCTTTTACGGACTAGCGGGAGAACCTGAGCAGTTCTTC. This translates into CASSFYGLAGEPEQFF. The V call is TRBV7-8, the J call TRBJ2-1; TRBD2 matches 13 bases. V was pared by 3 bases and J by 9 bases, with 8 bases of the junction left unmatched. Looked up from germline, CDR1 is SGHVS and CDR2 is FQNEAQ. This CDR3 region has 16 residues. The variable domain in full, with the rest retrieved from reference TRBV7-8 and TRBJ2-1, is GAGVSQSPRYKVAKRGQDVALRCDPISGHVSLFWYQQALGQGPEFLTYFQNEAQLDKSGLPSDRFFAERPEGSVSTLKIQRTQQEDSAVYLCASSFYGLAGEPEQFFGPGTRLTVL.

The J gene is TRBJ2-1, the V gene TRBV7-6, with 7 bases matching TRBD1. V dropped 1 base and J dropped 4; count of bases not matched to a gene: 4. CDR3 length: 15 amino acids. Germline CDR1 SGHVS, CDR2 FNYEAQ. The CDR3 reads CASSLGGQEYNEQFF. The CDR3 DNA sequence: TGTGCCAGCAGCTTAGGAGGACAGGAGTACAATGAGCAGTTCTTC.

The chain links TRBV4-3 to TRBJ2-3; D gene ambiguous. Trimming removed 4 bases at V and 3 bases at J, with 14 bases between. This CDR3 is built from 15 residues. Germline-derived CDR1 and CDR2 are LGHNA and YSLEER. The CDR3 protein is CASSLDLSGTDTQYF. DNA of the CDR3: TGCGCCAGCAGCCTCGACTTGAGTGGGACAGATACGCAGTATTTT.

The chain carries TRBV11-3 and TRBJ2-1; D is possibly TRBD1 (5 bases). This CDR3 is 14 amino acids long. CDR1 SGHNT and CDR2 YENEEA come from the germline V gene. V gave up 6 bases and J gave up 2 bases, with 11 bases separating them. The CDR3 nucleotides are TGTGCCAGCAGAGACAGAGAAACCTACAATGAGCAGTTCTTC. As protein: CASRDRETYNEQFF.

The genes are TRBV5-4 and TRBJ1-2, with a tentative D call TRBD1 (5 bases). This CDR3 has 13 amino acids. CDR1 is SGHNT and CDR2 is YYREEE in the germline V gene (reference sequence). Trimming took off 6 bases at V and 8 bases at J, with 17 bases between the two ends. In DNA, the CDR3 is TGTGCCAGCACCCCCAGACGGGGGGAAGGCTACACCTTC. Translated, it gives CASTPRRGEGYTF.